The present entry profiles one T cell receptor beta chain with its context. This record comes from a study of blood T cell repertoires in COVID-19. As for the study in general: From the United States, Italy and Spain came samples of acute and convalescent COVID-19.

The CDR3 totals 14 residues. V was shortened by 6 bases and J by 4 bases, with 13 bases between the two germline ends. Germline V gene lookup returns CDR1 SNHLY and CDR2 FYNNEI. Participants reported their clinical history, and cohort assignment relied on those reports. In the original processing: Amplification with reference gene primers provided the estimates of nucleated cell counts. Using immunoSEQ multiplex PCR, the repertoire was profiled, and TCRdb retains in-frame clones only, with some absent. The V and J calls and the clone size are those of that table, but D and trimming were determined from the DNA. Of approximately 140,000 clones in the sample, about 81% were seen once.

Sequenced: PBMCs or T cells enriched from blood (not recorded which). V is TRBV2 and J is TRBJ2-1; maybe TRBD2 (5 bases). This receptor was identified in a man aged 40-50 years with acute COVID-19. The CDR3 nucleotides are TGTGCCAGCAGCGCCGGGATCCCTTACAATGAGCAGTTCTTC. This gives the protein CASSAGIPYNEQFF.